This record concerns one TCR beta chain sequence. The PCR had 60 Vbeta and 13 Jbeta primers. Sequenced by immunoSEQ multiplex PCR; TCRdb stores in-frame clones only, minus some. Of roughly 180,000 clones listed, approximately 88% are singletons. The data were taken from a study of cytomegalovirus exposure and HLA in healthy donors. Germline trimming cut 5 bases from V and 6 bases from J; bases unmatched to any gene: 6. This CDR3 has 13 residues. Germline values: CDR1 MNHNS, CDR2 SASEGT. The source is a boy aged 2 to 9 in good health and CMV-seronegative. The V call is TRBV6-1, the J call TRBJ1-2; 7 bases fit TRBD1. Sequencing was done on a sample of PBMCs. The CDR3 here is CASSPDRVNGYTF. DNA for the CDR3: TGTGCCAGCAGTCCCGACAGGGTCAATGGCTACACCTTC.